This T cell receptor beta chain was sequenced for a study of T and B cells in COVID-19 patients. Study-level background: Peripheral blood came from COVID-19 patients with active infection or after recovery. General observations from the study: There were 2,000 to 3,000 TCR clusters exclusive to the recovered cohort, 31 with low generation probability. CD4+, regulatory T cell, CD8+ and sorted SARS-CoV-2-responsive or tetramer+ T cells were not yet sequenced. Early severe-case samples and blood from mildly ill patients during symptoms were in short supply.

This CDR3 is built from 16 residues. V lost 0 bases to trimming and J lost 3 bases, with 16 bases between them. Germline V CDR1 and CDR2: SGHRS, YFSETQ. About this clonotype: Its cognate antigen is unknown.

TRB rearrangements were amplified by multiplex PCR with BIOMED2 TRB-A/B primers. TCRdb passed the multiplex PCR reads through MiXCR, listing each CDR3 protein once. The sample includes about 5,000 distinct CDR3 sequences, roughly a quarter seen only once; the top ten take about an eighth. From blood, roughly 250-550 ng of genomic DNA served as TRB template. The clonotype was recovered from a human donor with active COVID-19. The chain is built from TRBV5-1 and TRBJ2-7, with a possible D match to TRBD2 (6 bases). Material for sequencing was blood. CDR3 in amino acids: CASSLEGGGLGYEQYF. CDR3 coding DNA: TGCGCCAGCAGCTTGGAAGGAGGAGGGCTTGGCTACGAGCAGTACTTC.